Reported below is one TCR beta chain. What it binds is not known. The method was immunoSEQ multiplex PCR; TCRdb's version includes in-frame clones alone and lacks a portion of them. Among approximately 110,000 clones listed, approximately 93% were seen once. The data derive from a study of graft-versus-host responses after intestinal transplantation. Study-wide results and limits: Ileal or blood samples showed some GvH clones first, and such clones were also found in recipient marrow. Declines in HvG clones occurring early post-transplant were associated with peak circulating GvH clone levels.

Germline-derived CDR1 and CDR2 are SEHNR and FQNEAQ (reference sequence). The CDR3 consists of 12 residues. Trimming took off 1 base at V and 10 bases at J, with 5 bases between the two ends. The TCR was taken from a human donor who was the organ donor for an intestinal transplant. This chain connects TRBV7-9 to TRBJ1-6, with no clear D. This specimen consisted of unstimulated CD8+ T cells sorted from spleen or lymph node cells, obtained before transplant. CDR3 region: CASSLGRSPLHF. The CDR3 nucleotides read TGTGCCAGCAGCTTAGGGAGATCACCCCTCCACTTT.